The sequence of this TCR beta chain was determined in a study of cytomegalovirus exposure and HLA in healthy donors. Study conclusions and caveats: Reports indicate that TCR beta sequences accurately predicted the HLA-A and HLA-B alleles of most subjects.

Germline assignment: CDR1 SGHKS and CDR2 YYEKEE (reference sequence). V was pared by 1 base and J by 1 base, with 11 bases between. The CDR3 contains 15 residues. This PCR relied on a set of 60 Vbeta primers and 13 Jbeta primers. Data came from immunoSEQ multiplex PCR; TCRdb stores just in-frame clones and leaves some out. The sample has about 280,000 clones; 80% to 90% are singletons. Concerning this clone: The antigen is not known.

This receptor was obtained from a woman aged 18-29 years in good health and CMV-seronegative. This chain connects TRBV5-5 to TRBJ2-5, with D possibly being TRBD1 (6 bases). The sample comprised PBMCs. The CDR3 sequence: CASSLQQGIQETQYF. CDR3 DNA sequence: TGTGCCAGCAGCTTGCAACAGGGAATCCAAGAGACCCAGTACTTC.